This T cell receptor beta chain was documented in a study of CD4+ T cells in melanoma. Study results and caveats: Diverse differentiation states were reported for melanoma neoantigen-specific CD4+ T cells. CD8+ T cell, macrophage and B cell function reportedly correlated with neoantigen-specific CD4+ T cells.

Clones were sequenced by immunoSEQ multiplex PCR, and TCRdb holds only the in-frame ones, with some missing. The table records 110,000 to 150,000 clones, over 90% of them present only once. On this clone itself: The antigen remains unidentified.

Germline V gives CDR1 SGHRS, CDR2 YFSETQ. The CDR3 sequence is 14 residues long. Trimming stripped 3 bases from V and 2 bases from J, with 10 bases between. The clonotype originates from a human donor with melanoma. This chain links TRBV5-1 with TRBJ2-3; D perhaps matches TRBD2 (6 bases). The CDR3 spells CASSSGVTTDTQYF. Here the CDR3 DNA reads TGCGCCAGCAGCTCGGGGGTTACCACAGATACGCAGTATTTT. The entire variable domain, with the rest obtained from reference TRBV5-1 and TRBJ2-3, is as follows: KAGVTQTPRYLIKTRGQQVTLSCSPISGHRSVSWYQQTPGQGLQFLFEYFSETQRNKGNFPGRFSGRQFSNSRSEMNVSTLELGDSALYLCASSSGVTTDTQYFGPGTRLTVL.